Described below is a single T cell receptor (beta chain) sequence and its context. Only in-frame clones appear in the TCRdb table, and some are missing; sequencing was by immunoSEQ multiplex PCR. The sample has approximately 69,000 clones, more than 70% seen once; the top ten hold 7.5% to 9%. This specimen belongs to a study of OX40 agonist ivuxolimab in advanced cancers. Germline CDR1 and CDR2: SGHRS and YFSETQ. CDR3 length: 14 residues. Between the trimmed V and J ends, which lost 5 bases and 7 bases, there was a span of 18 bases. The sequences come from CD4+ or CD8+ T cells sorted from blood, collected in a trial of the OX40 agonist ivuxolimab. The origin of this receptor is an adult with an advanced solid tumor such as melanoma, head and neck, liver or kidney cancer. The chain uses TRBV5-1 and TRBJ2-5, with D unclear. In DNA, the CDR3 is TGCGCCAGCAGTCCTTCCACGGATCTGGGGACCCAGTACTTC. Amino acid sequence: CASSPSTDLGTQYF.